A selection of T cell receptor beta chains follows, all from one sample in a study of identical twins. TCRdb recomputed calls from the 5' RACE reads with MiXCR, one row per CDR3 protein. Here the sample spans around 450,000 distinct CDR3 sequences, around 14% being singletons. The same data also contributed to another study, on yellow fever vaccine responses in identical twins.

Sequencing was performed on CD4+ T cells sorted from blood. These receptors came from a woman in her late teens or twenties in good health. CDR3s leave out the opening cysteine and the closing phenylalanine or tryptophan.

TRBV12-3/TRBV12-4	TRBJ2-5	ASSLGIAQETQY
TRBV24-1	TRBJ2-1	ATSDPGPGNEQF
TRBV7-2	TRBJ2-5	ASSSFLRTGTLKTQY
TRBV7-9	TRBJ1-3	ASSWESGNTIY
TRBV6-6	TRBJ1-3	AGQGDSGNTIY
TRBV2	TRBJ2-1	ASSGVTEQF
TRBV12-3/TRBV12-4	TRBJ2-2	ASSSPRGANTGELF
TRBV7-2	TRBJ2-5	ASSRTSGGTQY
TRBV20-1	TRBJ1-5	SARSGAGGMDSNQPQH
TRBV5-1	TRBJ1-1	ASSADTTTEAF
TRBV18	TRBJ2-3	ASSPVPSTDTQY
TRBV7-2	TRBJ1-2	ASSLEVGQGGYT
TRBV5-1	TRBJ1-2	ASNPGQGRENA
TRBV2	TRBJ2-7	ASSPGRDEQY
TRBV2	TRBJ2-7	ASSRGQSVTYEQY
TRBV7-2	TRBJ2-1	ASSFGLALNNEQF
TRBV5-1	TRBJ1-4	ASSLDRGPATNEKLF
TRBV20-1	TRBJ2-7	SASSVRDYEQY
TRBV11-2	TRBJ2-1	ASTYSSYNEQF
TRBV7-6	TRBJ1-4	ASSQRAGEKLF
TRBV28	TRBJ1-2	ASSPSASGLYGYT
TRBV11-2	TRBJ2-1	ASSLSGLALNEQF
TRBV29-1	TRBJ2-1	SVERDSSED
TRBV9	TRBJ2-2	ASSISGIANTGELF
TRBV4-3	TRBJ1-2	ASSQIGSRGYT